These T cell receptor beta chains were read from a single sample in a study of T cell responses to AZD1222 COVID-19 vaccine. The assay was immunoSEQ multiplex PCR, and TCRdb's table has in-frame clones only and misses some. The top ten clones hold around 1.3% of a sample with approximately 74,000 clones, about 85% of them seen once. This specimen consisted of peripheral blood, obtained 28 days after the second AZD1222 dose. All receptors come from an adult who received the AZD1222 COVID-19 vaccine. CDR3s include the opening cysteine and the closing phenylalanine or tryptophan. D genes are given only for firm matches. The listing skips clone size in some rows; elsewhere it reads once, few, many or a size class.

TRBV11-2	.	TRBJ1-2	14	.	CASSLLGTNYGYTF	TGTGCCAGCAGCTTACTGGGTACTAACTATGGCTACACCTTC
TRBV11-2	.	TRBJ1-4	12	few	CASSLDSEKLFF	TGTGCCAGCAGCTTAGATAGCGAAAAACTGTTTTTT
TRBV14	TRBD1	TRBJ1-1	17	.	CASSQIKRTGGGTEAFF	TGTGCCAGCAGCCAAATAAAGCGGACAGGGGGAGGTACTGAAGCTTTCTTT
TRBV9	TRBD2	TRBJ2-3	16	once	CASSVGASGMTDTQYF	TGTGCCAGCAGCGTAGGCGCTAGCGGGATGACAGATACGCAGTATTTT
TRBV19	TRBD1	TRBJ1-2	16	.	CASSIGLDRVIDGYTF	TGTGCCAGTAGTATAGGCTTGGACAGGGTGATTGACGGCTACACCTTC
TRBV27	TRBD2	TRBJ2-7	17	few	CASSLSPVGLAVSEQYF	TGTGCCAGCAGTTTATCGCCGGTGGGACTAGCGGTGAGCGAGCAGTACTTC
TRBV18	.	TRBJ2-1	13	.	CASSPPHVSEQFF	TGTGCCAGCTCACCCCCACACGTAAGTGAGCAGTTCTTC
TRBV30	TRBD1	TRBJ1-2	10	few	CAWSQTDRVF	TGTGCCTGGAGCCAGACGGACAGGGTATTC
TRBV19	TRBD1	TRBJ2-1	13	.	CASTQSTTGGQFF	TGTGCCAGTACCCAGTCGACCACAGGGGGGCAGTTCTTC
TRBV5-1	.	TRBJ1-1	14	.	CASTLQGSNTEAFF	TGCGCCAGCACCTTGCAGGGATCGAACACTGAAGCTTTCTTT
TRBV9	TRBD2	TRBJ2-1	17	once	CASSVQTSGRTYNEQFF	TGTGCCAGCAGCGTCCAGACTAGCGGGAGGACATACAATGAGCAGTTCTTC
TRBV4-3	.	TRBJ1-5	14	.	CASSPDAGGQPQHF	TGCGCCAGCAGCCCCGATGCAGGAGGTCAGCCCCAGCATTTT
TRBV9	.	TRBJ1-1	13	.	CASSVAGNTEAFF	TGTGCCAGCAGCGTAGCAGGGAACACTGAAGCTTTCTTT
TRBV19	TRBD1	TRBJ1-5	16	once	CASKGQGVHTNQPQHF	TGTGCCAGCAAAGGACAGGGGGTTCACACCAATCAGCCCCAGCATTTT
TRBV6-6	.	TRBJ1-2	15	.	CASSPGRATNYGYTF	TGTGCCAGCAGTCCCGGGAGGGCCACTAACTATGGCTACACCTTC
TRBV19	.	TRBJ1-1	10	.	CASKGSEAFF	TGTGCCAGCAAGGGCTCTGAAGCTTTCTTT
TRBV9	TRBD1	TRBJ1-6	15	.	CASSPGQGKDSPLHF	TGTGCCAGCAGCCCCGGACAGGGAAAGGATTCACCCCTCCACTTT
TRBV19	TRBD2	TRBJ2-5	17	.	CASSISGTSGSWETQYF	TGTGCCAGTAGTATATCCGGGACTAGCGGGAGCTGGGAGACCCAGTACTTC